One sample yielded the 18 T cell receptor beta chains listed below, sequenced in a study of control samples from healthy donors and cancer patients (dated by TCRdb to about 2020). Library preparation employed the immunoSEQ multiplex PCR assay. TCRdb took over this immuneACCESS table, retaining in-frame rearrangements with V and J assigned. Such tables are incomplete; in checked studies, under half of the missing clones stem from an unresolved V gene, and the remainder is unexplained. In all, the sample holds some 130,000 clones, and around nine tenths of those were seen once. Under 3% of the sample is held by the ten biggest clonotypes. The sample comprised blood. All receptors derive from a middle-aged man in good health.

The CDR3 DNA reads TGTGCCAGTAGTATGTTTGCTCTGGGACTTCCAAACGAAAACATTCAGTACTTC. Its translation: CASSMFALGLPNENIQYF. This sequence joins TRBV19 and TRBJ2-4; tentatively, D is TRBD2 (6 bases). Germline V gene data show CDR1 as LNHDA and CDR2 as SQIVND (reference sequence). This CDR3 has 18 amino acids. The V gene lost 3 bases and the J gene lost 5 bases, with 23 bases spanning the gap.

This chain connects TRBV2 to TRBJ1-5; D is unresolved. Germline V gene lookup returns CDR1 SNHLY and CDR2 FYNNEI. The ends were cut back, 5 bases at V and 1 base at J, with 12 bases in the middle. The CDR3 has 15 amino acids. CDR3 loop: CASSPRTGSNQPQHF. The CDR3 DNA reads as TGTGCCAGCAGTCCCAGGACTGGGAGCAATCAGCCCCAGCATTTT.

CDR3 nucleotides: TGCGCCAGCAGCCAAGGATTGGGTTGGAGCGAAGAGACCCAGTACTTC. It specifies CASSQGLGWSEETQYF. The gene calls are TRBV4-1 and TRBJ2-5; D is unclear. The CDR3 has 16 amino acids. Germline V gene lookup returns CDR1 MGHRA and CDR2 YSYEKL. Trimming removed 1 base at V and 3 bases at J, with 15 bases between.

J is TRBJ1-1 and V is TRBV3-1 (or the pseudogene TRBV3-2), with a possible D match to TRBD1 (5 bases). In germline, CDR1 is LGHDT, CDR2 YNNKEL (reference sequence). V was clipped by 1 base and J by 6 bases, with 9 bases between them. The CDR3 consists of 13 residues. CDR3 bases: TGTGCCAGCAGCCAAGTGAGGGGCTCTGAAGCTTTCTTT. Translating gives CASSQVRGSEAFF.

The chain has TRBV19 and TRBJ1-3, with 7 bases aligning to TRBD1. V gave up 9 bases and J gave up 2 bases; unmatched junction bases: 4. CDR3 length: 13 amino acids. Germline loops: CDR1 LNHDA, CDR2 SQIVND (reference sequence). This chain's CDR3 is CASQQGTGNTIYF. Written as DNA, the CDR3 is TGTGCCAGCCAACAGGGGACTGGAAACACCATATATTTT.

The rearrangement uses TRBV7-9 and TRBJ2-3; maybe TRBD1 (5 bases). Trimming shortened V by 5 bases and J by 0 bases, and 12 bases separated the two germline ends. The V gene's germline CDR1 is SEHNR and CDR2 FQNEAQ (reference sequence). This CDR3 is 15 amino acids long. The CDR3 reads CASSPGHLSTDTQYF. CDR3 DNA sequence: TGTGCCAGCAGCCCAGGACATCTTAGCACAGATACGCAGTATTTT. Together with reference TRBV7-9 and TRBJ2-3, the CDR3 gives the full variable domain: DTGVSQNPRHKITKRGQNVTFRCDPISEHNRLYWYRQTLGQGPEFLTYFQNEAQLEKSRLLSDRFSAERPKGSFSTLEIQRTEQGDSAMYLCASSPGHLSTDTQYFGPGTRLTVL.

The V gene is TRBV6-1, the J gene TRBJ2-5; D is possibly TRBD1 or TRBD2 (7 bases each). V lost 2 bases, J lost 7 bases, and 14 bases lay in between. Germline CDR1 and CDR2: MNHNS and SASEGT. This CDR3 has 14 amino acids. The CDR3 region is CASSERGLAATQYF. The DNA for the CDR3 is TGTGCCAGCAGTGAAAGGGGGCTAGCGGCGACCCAGTACTTC.

V and J are TRBV6-1 and TRBJ1-6; D is ambiguous. The germline CDR1 and CDR2 sequences are MNHNS and SASEGT. There are 16 residues in the CDR3. Between the trimmed V and J ends, which lost 0 bases and 10 bases, there was a span of 16 bases. CDR3 residues: CASSEARAVGYSPLHF. CDR3 DNA sequence: TGTGCCAGCAGTGAAGCGCGGGCGGTGGGGTACTCACCCCTCCACTTT.

The CDR3 DNA reads TGTGCCAGCAGCTACTACGGCAATGAGCAGTTCTTC. The encoded protein is CASSYYGNEQFF. The rearrangement links TRBV7-2 to TRBJ2-1; no firm D call. The CDR3 runs 12 residues. Deletions cut 4 bases from V and 6 bases from J, with 7 bases between. The germline CDR1 and CDR2 sequences are SGHTA and FQGNSA.

The J gene is TRBJ1-5, the V gene TRBV28; maybe TRBD1 (5 bases). Germline-derived CDR1 and CDR2 are MDHEN and SYDVKM. The CDR3 is 13 residues long. Trimming removed 6 bases from V and 4 bases from J, with 10 bases in between. The CDR3 is CASSNQGNQPQHF. The DNA of the CDR3 is TGTGCCAGCAGCAACCAGGGAAATCAGCCCCAGCATTTT.

The rearrangement uses TRBV6-5 and TRBJ1-6; TRBD1 might be the D (6 bases). Germline values: CDR1 MNHEY, CDR2 SVGAGI. The V end lost 4 bases, the J end lost 9 bases, and 13 bases lay between the germline ends. This CDR3 is 14 amino acids long. CDR3 sequence: CASSSTGTSSPLHF. The CDR3 DNA reads TGTGCCAGCAGTTCAACCGGGACATCTTCACCCCTCCACTTT.

The chain employs TRBV30 and TRBJ1-1, with 10 bases matching TRBD1. The V gene end was trimmed by 4 bases and the J gene end by 6 bases; junction bases not matched to a gene: 5. The V gene's germline CDR1 is GTSNPN and CDR2 SVGIG (reference sequence). This CDR3 comprises 13 residues. CDR3 protein: CAWTGDRGAEAFF. The CDR3 DNA reads TGTGCCTGGACTGGGGACAGGGGAGCTGAAGCTTTCTTT. The entire variable domain, with the rest obtained from reference TRBV30 and TRBJ1-1, is as follows: SQTIHQWPATLVQPVGSPLSLECTVEGTSNPNLYWYRQAAGRGLQLLFYSVGIGQISSEVPQNLSASRPQDRQFILSSKKLLLSDSGFYLCAWTGDRGAEAFFGQGTRLTVV.

The chain recombines TRBV11-3 with TRBJ2-7, with D perhaps matching TRBD1 (6 bases). Germline V gene data show CDR1 as SGHNT and CDR2 as YENEEA. The germline V and J ends were trimmed by 2 bases and 1 base, with 9 bases remaining between them. CDR3 length: 14 amino acids. Here the CDR3 reads CASSLTGQSYEQYF. The CDR3 DNA reads as TGTGCCAGCAGCTTAACCGGACAGTCCTACGAGCAGTACTTC.

J is TRBJ2-3 and V is TRBV29-1; 9 bases are shared with TRBD2. J lost 6 bases, V lost 5 bases, and 9 bases had no gene match. The CDR3 spans 14 residues. Germline CDR1 reads SQVTM; CDR2 reads ANQGSEA. CDR3 nucleotide sequence: TGCAGCGTTCTCGGAGCGGGGGGTGGGGATACGCAGTATTTT. Translation gives CSVLGAGGGDTQYF.

V usage is TRBV11-2 and J usage is TRBJ2-1; a weak D match, TRBD1 (6 bases). V was cut by 2 bases and J by 4 bases, with 12 bases left in between. Per germline, CDR1 SGHAT and CDR2 FQNNGV. The CDR3 is 15 residues long. In nucleotides, the CDR3 is TGTGCCAGCAGCTTAAGGGCAGGGGAATACAATGAGCAGTTCTTC. Translating gives CASSLRAGEYNEQFF.

This chain joins TRBV12-3 or TRBV12-4 and TRBJ1-1; no reliable D call. With 2 bases removed from V and 8 bases from J, the gap between germline ends came to 12 bases. This CDR3 spans 13 amino acids. The CDR3, as DNA: TGTGCCAGCAGTTTACAGGTGAGAAAGGAAGCTTTCTTT. Translated, it gives CASSLQVRKEAFF.

This chain connects TRBV9 to TRBJ2-2; TRBD2 agrees at 11 bases. J lost 6 bases, V lost 3 bases, and 7 bases had no gene match. Germline V CDR1 and CDR2: SGDLS, YYNGEE. The CDR3 spans 16 residues. As DNA, the CDR3 is TGTGCCAGCAGCGCCCTCCTTAGCGGGGGGGCCGGGGAGCTGTTTTTT. Amino acids: CASSALLSGGAGELFF.

This clone was picked up one time. The chain recombines TRBV16 with TRBJ1-5; possibly TRBD1 for D (6 bases). With 4 bases removed from V and 0 bases from J, the gap between germline ends came to 13 bases. This CDR3 spans 16 amino acids. Germline CDR1 reads KGHSY; CDR2 reads FQNENV. CDR3 loop: CASSPVQGFSNQPQHF. The CDR3 DNA follows: TGTGCCAGCAGCCCAGTCCAGGGGTTTAGCAATCAGCCCCAGCATTTT.